This TCR beta chain came from a study of T cell responses to AZD1222 COVID-19 vaccine. General study points: Reportedly, nearly half of unique spike TCRs recognized epitopes outside B.1.351/B.1.1.7 mutations. Among the donors, most were white British and more were female, and clonal diversity was possibly underestimated. Seropositivity was recorded at baseline in only 6 or 7 AZD1222 recipients.

Researchers grouped second doses given at about 4 or about 12 weeks into one pool. Some clones are missing from TCRdb's copy, which holds only in-frame ones; the method was immunoSEQ multiplex PCR. The data contain about 180,000 clones, about 86% of them singletons. This CDR3 comprises 15 residues. V gave up 0 bases and J gave up 8 bases; unmatched junction bases: 8. CDR1 LGHNA and CDR2 YSLEER come from the germline V gene. Comments on this clone: The antigen remains unidentified.

The V gene is TRBV4-3, the J gene TRBJ1-2; TRBD1 matches at 8 bases. Material: peripheral blood, obtained 28 days after the second AZD1222 dose. The sequence came from an adult who received the AZD1222 COVID-19 vaccine. The CDR3 DNA follows: TGCGCCAGCAGCCAAGAGGTCAGGGGGCCGCTGGGCTACACCTTC. It translates to CASSQEVRGPLGYTF.